This T cell receptor (beta chain) was sequenced during a study of cytomegalovirus exposure and HLA in healthy donors. Primers for the PCR totalled 60 Vbeta and 13 Jbeta. This table comes from immunoSEQ multiplex PCR, and its TCRdb copy is limited to in-frame clones, with some not included. The sample records approximately 220,000 clones, around 79% being singletons. Findings of the study overall: The authors reported that TCR beta sequences could predict HLA-A and HLA-B alleles. These predictions were accurate for most subjects in the first cohort. A cluster of highly shared sequence variants was likely a sequencing artifact. As a later analysis showed, a missense DCLRE1C variant was linked to trimming of TCR beta V- and J-genes. Evidence from a later analysis indicated that most CMV-associated TCR beta chains looked HLA-restricted.

With respect to this clone: The antigen is undetermined.

The sequenced material came from PBMCs. The TCR sequence derives from a young man in good health and CMV-seronegative.

The CDR3 loop reads CASSFTGSGETQYF. As DNA, the CDR3 is TGTGCCAGCAGTTTCACCGGGTCTGGAGAGACCCAGTACTTC. The chain links TRBV6-5 to TRBJ2-5; no clear D gene. Trimming shortened V by 4 bases and J by 4 bases, and 13 bases separated the two germline ends. The CDR3 extends over 14 amino acids. Germline V gene lookup returns CDR1 MNHEY and CDR2 SVGAGI.